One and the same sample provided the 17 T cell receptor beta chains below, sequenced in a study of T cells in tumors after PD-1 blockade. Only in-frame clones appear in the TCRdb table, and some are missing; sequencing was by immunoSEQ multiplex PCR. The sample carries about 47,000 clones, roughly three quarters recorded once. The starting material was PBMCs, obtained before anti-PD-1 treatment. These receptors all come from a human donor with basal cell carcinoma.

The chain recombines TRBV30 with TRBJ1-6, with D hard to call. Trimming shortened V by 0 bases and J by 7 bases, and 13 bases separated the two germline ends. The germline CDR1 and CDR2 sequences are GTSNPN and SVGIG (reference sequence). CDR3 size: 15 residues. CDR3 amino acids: CAWSVRRSPNSPLHF. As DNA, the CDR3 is TGTGCCTGGAGTGTACGGAGGAGTCCAAATTCACCCCTCCACTTT.

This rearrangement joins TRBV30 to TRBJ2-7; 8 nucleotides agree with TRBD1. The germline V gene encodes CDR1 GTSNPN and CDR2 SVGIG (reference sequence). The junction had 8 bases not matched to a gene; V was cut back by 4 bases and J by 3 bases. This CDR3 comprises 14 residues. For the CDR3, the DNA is TGTGCCTGGATTCCGCTGGGACAGGTCTACGAGCAGTACTTC. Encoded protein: CAWIPLGQVYEQYF. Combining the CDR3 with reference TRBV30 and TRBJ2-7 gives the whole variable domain SQTIHQWPATLVQPVGSPLSLECTVEGTSNPNLYWYRQAAGRGLQLLFYSVGIGQISSEVPQNLSASRPQDRQFILSSKKLLLSDSGFYLCAWIPLGQVYEQYFGPGTRLTVT.

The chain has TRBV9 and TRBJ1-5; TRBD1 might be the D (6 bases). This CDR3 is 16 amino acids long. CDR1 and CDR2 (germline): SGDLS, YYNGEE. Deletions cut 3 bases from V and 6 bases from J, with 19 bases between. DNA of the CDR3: TGTGCCAGCAGCGCTGGGGTTGGGGGGGCAGGTCAGCCCCAGCATTTT. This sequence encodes CASSAGVGGAGQPQHF.

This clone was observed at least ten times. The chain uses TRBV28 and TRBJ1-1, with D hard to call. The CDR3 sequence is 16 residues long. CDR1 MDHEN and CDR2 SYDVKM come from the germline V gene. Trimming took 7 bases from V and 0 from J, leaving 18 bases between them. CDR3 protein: CASTPAIEFMNTEAFF. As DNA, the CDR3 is TGTGCCAGCACCCCAGCGATTGAATTTATGAACACTGAAGCTTTCTTT.

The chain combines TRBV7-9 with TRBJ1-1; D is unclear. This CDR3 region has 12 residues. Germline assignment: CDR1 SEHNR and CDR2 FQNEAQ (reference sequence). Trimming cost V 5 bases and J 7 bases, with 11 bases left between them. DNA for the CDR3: TGTGCCAGCAGCCCCACAGAATATGAAGCTTTCTTT. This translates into CASSPTEYEAFF.

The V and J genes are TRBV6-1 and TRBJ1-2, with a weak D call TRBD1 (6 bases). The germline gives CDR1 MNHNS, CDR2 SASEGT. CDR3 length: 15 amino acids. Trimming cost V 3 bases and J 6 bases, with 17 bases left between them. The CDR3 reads CASSDGPGASHGYTF. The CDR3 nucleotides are TGTGCCAGCAGTGATGGGCCAGGGGCATCTCATGGCTACACCTTC.

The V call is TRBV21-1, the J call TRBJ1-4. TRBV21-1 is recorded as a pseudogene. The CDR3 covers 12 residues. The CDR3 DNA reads TGTGCCAGCAGCACATGCAATGAAAAACTGTTTTTT. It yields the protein CASSTCNEKLFF.

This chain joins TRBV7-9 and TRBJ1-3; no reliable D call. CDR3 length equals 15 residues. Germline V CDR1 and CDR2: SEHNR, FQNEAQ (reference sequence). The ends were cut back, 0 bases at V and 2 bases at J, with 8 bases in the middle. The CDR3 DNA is TGTGCCAGCAGCTTAGCAGGTAGAGCTGGAAACACCATATATTTT. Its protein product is CASSLAGRAGNTIYF.

This chain's CDR3 is CASSIQTSAPYEQYF. In nucleotides, the CDR3 is TGTGCCAGTAGTATTCAGACTAGCGCTCCCTACGAGCAGTACTTC. This chain uses TRBV19 with TRBJ2-7, with 8 bases lining up with TRBD2. Per germline, CDR1 LNHDA and CDR2 SQIVND (reference sequence). The V gene end was trimmed by 3 bases and the J gene end by 2 bases; junction bases not matched to a gene: 6. This CDR3 is built from 15 residues.

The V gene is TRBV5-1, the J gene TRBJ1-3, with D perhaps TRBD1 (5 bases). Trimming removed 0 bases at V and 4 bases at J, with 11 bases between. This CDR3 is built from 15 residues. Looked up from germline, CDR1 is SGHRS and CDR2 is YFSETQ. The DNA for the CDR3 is TGCGCCAGCAGCTTGGTGGGGGTGCCCGGAAACACCATATATTTT. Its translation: CASSLVGVPGNTIYF.

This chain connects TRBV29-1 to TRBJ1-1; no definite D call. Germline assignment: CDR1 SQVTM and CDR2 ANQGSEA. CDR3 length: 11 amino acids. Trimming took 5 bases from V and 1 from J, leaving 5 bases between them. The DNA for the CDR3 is TGCAGCGTTTTGGGGAACACTGAAGCTTTCTTT. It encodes CSVLGNTEAFF.

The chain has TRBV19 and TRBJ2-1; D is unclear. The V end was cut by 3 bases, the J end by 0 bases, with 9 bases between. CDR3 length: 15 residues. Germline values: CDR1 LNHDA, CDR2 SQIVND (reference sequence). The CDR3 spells CASSISTVSYNEQFF. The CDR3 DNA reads TGTGCCAGTAGTATTTCAACTGTCTCCTACAATGAGCAGTTCTTC.

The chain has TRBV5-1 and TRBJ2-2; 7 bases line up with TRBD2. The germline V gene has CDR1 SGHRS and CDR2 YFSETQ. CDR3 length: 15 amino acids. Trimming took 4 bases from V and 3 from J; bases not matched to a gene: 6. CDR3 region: CASSPLGGDTGELFF. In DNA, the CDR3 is TGCGCCAGCAGCCCCCTGGGGGGGGACACCGGGGAGCTGTTTTTT. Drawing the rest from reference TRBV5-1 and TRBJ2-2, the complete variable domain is KAGVTQTPRYLIKTRGQQVTLSCSPISGHRSVSWYQQTPGQGLQFLFEYFSETQRNKGNFPGRFSGRQFSNSRSEMNVSTLELGDSALYLCASSPLGGDTGELFFGEGSRLTVL.

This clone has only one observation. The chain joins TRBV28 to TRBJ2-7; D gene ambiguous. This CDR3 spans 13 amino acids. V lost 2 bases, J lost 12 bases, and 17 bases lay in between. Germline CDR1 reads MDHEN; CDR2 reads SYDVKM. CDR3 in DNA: TGTGCCAGCAGTTTACAAGCCCGGGCCCCGGCGTACTTC. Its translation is CASSLQARAPAYF.

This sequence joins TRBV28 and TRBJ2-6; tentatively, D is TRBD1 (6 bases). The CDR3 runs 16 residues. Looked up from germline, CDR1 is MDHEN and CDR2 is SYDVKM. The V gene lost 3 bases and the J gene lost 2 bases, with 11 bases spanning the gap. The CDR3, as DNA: TGTGCCAGCAGTTTTAGGGGGTTAGCTGGGGCCAACGTCCTGACTTTC. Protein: CASSFRGLAGANVLTF. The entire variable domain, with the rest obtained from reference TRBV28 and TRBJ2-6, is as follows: DVKVTQSSRYLVKRTGEKVFLECVQDMDHENMFWYRQDPGLGLRLIYFSYDVKMKEKGDIPEGYSVSREKKERFSLILESASTNQTSMYLCASSFRGLAGANVLTFGAGSRLTVL.

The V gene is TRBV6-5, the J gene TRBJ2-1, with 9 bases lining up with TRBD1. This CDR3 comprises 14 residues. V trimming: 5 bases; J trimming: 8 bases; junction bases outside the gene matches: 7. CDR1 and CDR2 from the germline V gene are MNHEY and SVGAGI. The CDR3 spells CASSNLQGAYEQFF. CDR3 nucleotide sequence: TGTGCCAGCAGTAACCTACAGGGGGCCTATGAGCAGTTCTTC.

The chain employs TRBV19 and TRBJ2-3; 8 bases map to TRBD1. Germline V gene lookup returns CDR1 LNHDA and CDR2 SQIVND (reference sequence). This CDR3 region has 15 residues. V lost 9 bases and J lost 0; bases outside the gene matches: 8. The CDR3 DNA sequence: TGTGCCAGCCGAAACAGGGGGACTAGCACAGATACGCAGTATTTT. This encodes CASRNRGTSTDTQYF.